This entry lists 22 T cell receptor beta chains sequenced from one sample in a study of blood T cell repertoires in COVID-19. This table comes from immunoSEQ multiplex PCR, and its TCRdb copy is limited to in-frame clones, with some not included. Of more than 250,000 clones listed, 92% were seen once; the top ten hold under 20%. Material: PBMCs or T cells enriched from blood (not recorded which). The receptor set was obtained from a woman aged 25 to 39 who had recovered from COVID-19.

This chain connects TRBV19 to TRBJ1-5; 7 bases map to TRBD1. With 5 bases clipped from V and 4 bases from J, the junction kept 14 bases outside the gene matches. Germline CDR1 is LNHDA and CDR2 is SQIVND (reference sequence). The CDR3 consists of 17 residues. The CDR3 DNA follows: TGTGCCAGTAGTCCTAGCTGGGGACAGTCGGGTAATCAGCCCCAGCATTTT. Its protein product is CASSPSWGQSGNQPQHF.

This clone has a single count. The J gene is TRBJ2-1, the V gene TRBV5-1; 8 nucleotides line up with TRBD2. Germline V gene sequence: CDR1 SGHRS, CDR2 YFSETQ. With 6 bases clipped from V and 7 bases from J, the junction kept 12 bases outside the gene matches. The CDR3 has 15 residues. The CDR3 here is CASNEAGARGNEQFF. CDR3 DNA sequence: TGCGCCAGCAACGAAGCGGGGGCAAGGGGGAATGAGCAGTTCTTC.

The gene calls are TRBV6-5 and TRBJ1-4, with 7 bases identical to TRBD1. The CDR3 has 15 residues. Per the germline V gene, CDR1 is MNHEY and CDR2 is SVGAGI. With 6 bases clipped from V and 4 bases from J, the junction kept 8 bases outside the gene matches. The CDR3 bases are TGTGCCAGCAGAACACAGGGGCTTAGTAATGAAAAACTGTTTTTT. Amino acid sequence: CASRTQGLSNEKLFF.

This chain uses TRBV5-5 with TRBJ2-2; D might be TRBD2 (6 bases). From germline, CDR1 is SGHKS and CDR2 YYEKEE (reference sequence). The V end was cut by 0 bases, the J end by 2 bases, with 11 bases between. The length of the CDR3 is 16 residues. The CDR3 here is CASSLVGGSNTGELFF. In nucleotides, the CDR3 is TGTGCCAGCAGCTTGGTGGGGGGATCCAACACCGGGGAGCTGTTTTTT.

The chain is built from TRBV11-2 and TRBJ2-7; a possible D gene is TRBD2 (5 bases). In germline, CDR1 is SGHAT, CDR2 FQNNGV. This CDR3 is 12 amino acids long. The V and J ends lost 7 bases and 3 bases respectively, with 10 bases between them. CDR3 nucleotides: TGTGCCAGCATGCCGGCGGGCTACGAGCAGTACTTC. This translates into CASMPAGYEQYF.

With regard to this clone: This sample includes further DNA sequences coding for the same CDR3. The chain couples TRBV9 to TRBJ1-6, with 9 bases fitting TRBD1. The CDR3 contains 14 residues. CDR1 is SGDLS and CDR2 is YYNGEE in the germline V gene. J gave up 7 bases and V 4 bases, and 3 bases lay outside the gene matches. The CDR3 DNA is TGTGCCAGCAGCAAAGGACAGGGGAATTCACCCCTCCACTTT. It specifies CASSKGQGNSPLHF.

This chain links TRBV9 with TRBJ2-5; D is perhaps TRBD1 (5 bases). This CDR3 spans 18 amino acids. Germline V lookup: CDR1 SGDLS, CDR2 YYNGEE. V was pared by 3 bases and J by 1 base, with 22 bases between. The CDR3 region is CASSGSPTGRRAQETQYF. CDR3 in DNA: TGTGCCAGCAGCGGCAGCCCAACCGGACGCAGGGCCCAAGAGACCCAGTACTTC.

The chain joins TRBV4-3 to TRBJ2-2; no definite D call. The germline CDR1 and CDR2 sequences are LGHNA and YSLEER. Trimming removed 0 bases from V and 7 bases from J, with 6 bases in between. The CDR3 sequence is 13 residues long. CDR3 sequence: CASSQDSFGELFF. CDR3 bases: TGCGCCAGCAGCCAAGACTCCTTCGGGGAGCTGTTTTTT.

V usage is TRBV7-2 and J usage is TRBJ2-3, with a tentative D call TRBD2 (7 bases). The V and J ends lost 5 bases and 4 bases respectively, with 22 bases between them. Germline CDR1 is SGHTA and CDR2 is FQGNSA. The CDR3 covers 17 residues. The CDR3 DNA reads as TGTGCCAGCAGCCGCAGCCCTAGCGGAGGGGGGGCAGATACGCAGTATTTT. Protein product: CASSRSPSGGGADTQYF.

CDR3 sequence: CASGRSSYEQYF. The CDR3 coding sequence is TGTGCCAGCGGGCGTAGCTCCTACGAGCAGTACTTC. The V gene is TRBV6-6, the J gene TRBJ2-7, with D unclear. Per germline, CDR1 MNHNY and CDR2 SVGAGI (reference sequence). The CDR3 is 12 residues long. Between the trimmed V and J ends, which lost 8 bases and 0 bases, there was a span of 8 bases.

V gene TRBV19 combines with J gene TRBJ1-2; 7 bases fit TRBD1. CDR1 and CDR2 from the germline V gene are LNHDA and SQIVND (reference sequence). The CDR3 runs 14 residues. Trimming at V came to 6 bases and at J to 7 bases, leaving 11 bases not matched to a gene. CDR3: CASSLQRQGSGYTF. Written as DNA, the CDR3 is TGTGCCAGTAGCCTACAGAGACAGGGCTCTGGCTACACCTTC.

The chain joins TRBV10-1 to TRBJ2-3; 8 bases match TRBD2. CDR1 and CDR2 from the germline V gene are WNHNN and SYGVQD (reference sequence). This CDR3 is 15 amino acids long. The V segment lost 6 bases and the J segment 1 base; nucleotides outside the gene matches: 6. The CDR3 DNA reads TGCGCCAGCAGAGCAATAGCGGGATGCACAGATACGCAGTATTTT. It is translated as CASRAIAGCTDTQYF.

The CDR3 nucleotides are TGTGCCAGCAGCCGGGGATCTCAAGAGACCCAGTACTTC. This codes for CASSRGSQETQYF. The V gene is TRBV7-3, the J gene TRBJ2-5; TRBD2 might be the D (5 bases). The CDR3 runs to 13 residues. The V gene's germline CDR1 is SGHTA and CDR2 FQGTGA. Trimming shortened V by 5 bases and J by 2 bases, and 9 bases separated the two germline ends.

The gene calls are TRBV4-2 and TRBJ2-3; possibly TRBD1 for D (6 bases). Trimming took 0 bases from V and 4 from J, leaving 11 bases between them. CDR3 size: 15 residues. In germline, CDR1 is LGHNA, CDR2 YNFKEQ. CDR3 residues: CASSQDKAGADTQYF. DNA of the CDR3: TGTGCCAGCAGCCAAGATAAGGCAGGGGCAGATACGCAGTATTTT.

This chain uses TRBV18 with TRBJ2-1, with 9 bases aligning to TRBD2. Germline values: CDR1 KGHSH, CDR2 LQKENI. With 2 bases clipped from V and 5 bases from J, the junction kept 10 bases outside the gene matches. This CDR3 contains 17 residues. CDR3 in DNA: TGTGCCAGCTCACCATCCGGGGCGAGCGGGGGGAACAATGAGCAGTTCTTC. The encoded protein is CASSPSGASGGNNEQFF.

V and J are TRBV28 and TRBJ1-4, with a tentative D call TRBD1 (6 bases). The germline V gene encodes CDR1 MDHEN and CDR2 SYDVKM. The length of the CDR3 is 12 residues. V gave up 7 bases and J gave up 7 bases, with 10 bases separating them. CDR3: CASTSGVEKLFF. The DNA of the CDR3 is TGTGCCAGCACTTCAGGGGTTGAAAAACTGTTTTTT.

The chain has TRBV12-3 or TRBV12-4 and TRBJ1-2, with unresolved D. The CDR3 runs to 12 residues. V lost 7 bases and J lost 10, with 16 bases in between. The CDR3 loop is CASTRGSLDYTF. CDR3 in DNA: TGTGCCAGCACCCGTGGGTCCCTAGACTACACCTTC.

This clone was counted a few times. The chain is built from TRBV7-2 and TRBJ2-7; maybe TRBD2 (6 bases). Deletions cut 7 bases from V and 4 bases from J, with 8 bases between. CDR3 length: 11 amino acids. The V gene's germline CDR1 is SGHTA and CDR2 FQGNSA. The CDR3 nucleotides read TGTGCCAGCAAACGGGGGTACGAGCAGTACTTC. This sequence encodes CASKRGYEQYF. The full variable domain, its missing parts supplied by reference TRBV7-2 and TRBJ2-7, is GAGVSQSPSNKVTEKGKDVELRCDPISGHTALYWYRQSLGQGLEFLIYFQGNSAPDKSGLPSDRFSAERTGGSVSTLTIQRTQQEDSAVYLCASKRGYEQYFGPGTRLTVT.

The gene calls are TRBV28 and TRBJ1-6, with TRBD1 matching 10 bases. The CDR3 sequence is 13 residues long. From germline, CDR1 is MDHEN and CDR2 SYDVKM. The junction had 5 bases not matched to a gene; V was cut back by 10 bases and J by 8 bases. The CDR3 nucleotides are TGTGCCATCCGCGGACAGGGGGATTCACCCCTCCACTTT. Encoded protein: CAIRGQGDSPLHF.

The V and J genes are TRBV21-1 and TRBJ1-1; the table's D call, TRBD1, was not checked against the DNA. TRBV21-1 is shown as a pseudogene. The CDR3 contains 13 residues. CDR3: CASSGPLNTEAFF. The CDR3, as DNA: TGTGCCAGCTCAGGGCCATTGAACACTGAAGCTTTCTTT.

The V and J genes are TRBV11-3 and TRBJ1-1, with D unresolved. CDR1 and CDR2 (germline): SGHNT, YENEEA. Deletions cut 5 bases from V and 1 base from J, with 8 bases between. The CDR3 is 13 amino acids. CDR3 DNA: TGTGCCAGCAGCCATCCGAGGAACACTGAAGCTTTCTTT. Protein sequence: CASSHPRNTEAFF.

The DNA of the CDR3 is TGTGCCAGCAGCCAAGCCGCGGGACTAGCGGGAGGTGACGAGCAGTACTTC. Protein sequence: CASSQAAGLAGGDEQYF. This chain uses TRBV4-2 with TRBJ2-7; 15 positions agree with TRBD2. The germline CDR1 and CDR2 sequences are LGHNA and YNFKEQ. The CDR3 has 17 residues. Losses at the gene ends were 1 base for V and 5 bases for J; bases not matched to a gene: 6.